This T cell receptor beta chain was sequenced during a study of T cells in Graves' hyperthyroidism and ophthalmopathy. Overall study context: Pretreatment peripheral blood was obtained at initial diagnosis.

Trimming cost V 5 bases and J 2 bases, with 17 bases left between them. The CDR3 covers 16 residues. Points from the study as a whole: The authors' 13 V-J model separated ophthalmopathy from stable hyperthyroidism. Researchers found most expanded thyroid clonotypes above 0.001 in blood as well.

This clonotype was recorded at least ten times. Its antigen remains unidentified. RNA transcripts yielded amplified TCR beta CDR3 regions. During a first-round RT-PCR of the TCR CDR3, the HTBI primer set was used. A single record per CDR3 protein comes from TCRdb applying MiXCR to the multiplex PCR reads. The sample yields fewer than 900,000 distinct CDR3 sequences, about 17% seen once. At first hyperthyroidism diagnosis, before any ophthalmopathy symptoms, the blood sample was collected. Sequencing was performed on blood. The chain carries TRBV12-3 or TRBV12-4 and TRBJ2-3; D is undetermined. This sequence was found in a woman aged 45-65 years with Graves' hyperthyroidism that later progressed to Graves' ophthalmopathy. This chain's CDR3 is CASSPPSAAITDTQYF. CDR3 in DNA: TGTGCCAGCAGTCCCCCCTCCGCGGCTATCACAGATACGCAGTATTTT.